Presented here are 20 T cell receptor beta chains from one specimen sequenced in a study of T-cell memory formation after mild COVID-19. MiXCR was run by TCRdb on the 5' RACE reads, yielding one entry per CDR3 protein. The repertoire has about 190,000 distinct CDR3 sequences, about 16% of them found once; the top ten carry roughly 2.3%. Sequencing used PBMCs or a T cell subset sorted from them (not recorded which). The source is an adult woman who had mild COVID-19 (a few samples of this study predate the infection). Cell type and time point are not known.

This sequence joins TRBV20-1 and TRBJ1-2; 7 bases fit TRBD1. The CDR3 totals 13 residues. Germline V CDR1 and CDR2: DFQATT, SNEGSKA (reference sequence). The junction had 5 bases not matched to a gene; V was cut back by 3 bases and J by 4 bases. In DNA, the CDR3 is TGCAGTGCTAGCAGGGACAGCTTCTATGGCTACACCTTC. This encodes CSASRDSFYGYTF.

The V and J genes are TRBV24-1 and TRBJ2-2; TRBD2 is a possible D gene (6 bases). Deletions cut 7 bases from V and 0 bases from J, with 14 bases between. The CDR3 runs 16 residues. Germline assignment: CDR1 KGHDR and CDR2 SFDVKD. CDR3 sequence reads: CATRGSGGSNTGELFF. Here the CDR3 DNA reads TGTGCCACCAGAGGGAGTGGGGGGTCGAACACCGGGGAGCTGTTTTTT.

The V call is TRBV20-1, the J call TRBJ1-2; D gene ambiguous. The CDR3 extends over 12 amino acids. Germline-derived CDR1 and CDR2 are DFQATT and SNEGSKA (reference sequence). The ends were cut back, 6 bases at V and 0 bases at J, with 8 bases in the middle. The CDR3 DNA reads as TGCAGTGCCCCCCGGGCTAACTATGGCTACACCTTC. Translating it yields CSAPRANYGYTF.

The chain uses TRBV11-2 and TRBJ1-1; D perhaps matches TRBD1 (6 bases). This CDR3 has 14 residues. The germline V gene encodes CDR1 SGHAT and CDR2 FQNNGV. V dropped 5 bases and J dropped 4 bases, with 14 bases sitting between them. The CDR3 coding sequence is TGTGCCAGCAGCCCGGAGGGGGTGAGCACTGAAGCTTTCTTT. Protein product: CASSPEGVSTEAFF.

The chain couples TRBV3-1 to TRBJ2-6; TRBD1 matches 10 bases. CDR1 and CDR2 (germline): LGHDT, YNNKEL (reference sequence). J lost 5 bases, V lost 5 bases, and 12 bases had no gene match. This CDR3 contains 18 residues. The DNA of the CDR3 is TGTGCCAGCAGCGCCCGGGACAGGGGAGTATCTTGGGCCAACGTCCTGACTTTC. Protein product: CASSARDRGVSWANVLTF.

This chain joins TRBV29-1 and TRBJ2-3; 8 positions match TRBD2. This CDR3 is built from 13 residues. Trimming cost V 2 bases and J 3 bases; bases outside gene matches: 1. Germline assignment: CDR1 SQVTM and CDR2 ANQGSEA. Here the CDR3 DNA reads TGCAGCGTTGAACGGGAGGGGACAGATACGCAGTATTTT. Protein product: CSVEREGTDTQYF.

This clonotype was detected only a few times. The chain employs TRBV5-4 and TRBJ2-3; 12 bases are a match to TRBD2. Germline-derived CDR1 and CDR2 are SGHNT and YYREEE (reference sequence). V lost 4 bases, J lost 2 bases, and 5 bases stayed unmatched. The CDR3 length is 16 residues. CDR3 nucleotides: TGTGCCAGCAGCCTGGGACTAGCGGGCCTCACAGATACGCAGTATTTT. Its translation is CASSLGLAGLTDTQYF.

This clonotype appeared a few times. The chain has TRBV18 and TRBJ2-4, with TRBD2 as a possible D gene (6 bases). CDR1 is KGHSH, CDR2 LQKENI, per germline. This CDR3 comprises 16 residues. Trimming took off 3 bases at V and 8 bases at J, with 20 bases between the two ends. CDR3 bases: TGTGCCAGCTCACCCTCCGGTGTCGGGAGAGGAGACATTCAGTACTTC. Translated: CASSPSGVGRGDIQYF.

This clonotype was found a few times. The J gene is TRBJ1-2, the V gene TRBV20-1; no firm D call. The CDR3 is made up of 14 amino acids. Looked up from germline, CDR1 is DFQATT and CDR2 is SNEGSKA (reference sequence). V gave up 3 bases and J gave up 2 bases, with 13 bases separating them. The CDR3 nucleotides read TGCAGTGCTAGTAATACGGGCCTCAACTATGGCTACACCTTC. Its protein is CSASNTGLNYGYTF.

The CDR3 DNA reads TGCAGTGCTTCCGCAGTTCGGAGATCAAACTATGGCTACACCTTC. Protein: CSASAVRRSNYGYTF. The V and J genes are TRBV20-1 and TRBJ1-2; D is uncertain. V was cut by 5 bases and J by 2 bases, with 18 bases left in between. Germline V lookup: CDR1 DFQATT, CDR2 SNEGSKA (reference sequence). The CDR3 is made up of 15 amino acids.

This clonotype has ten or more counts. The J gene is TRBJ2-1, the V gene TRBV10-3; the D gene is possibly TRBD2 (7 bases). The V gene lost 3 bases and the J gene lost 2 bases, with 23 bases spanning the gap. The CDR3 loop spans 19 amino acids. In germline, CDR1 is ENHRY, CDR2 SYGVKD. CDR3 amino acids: CAISDPLGAERGTYNEQFF. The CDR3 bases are TGTGCCATCAGTGATCCTCTGGGGGCCGAGCGGGGAACCTACAATGAGCAGTTCTTC.

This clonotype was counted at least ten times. CDR3 DNA sequence: TGCAGTGCTAGACTTCGTGGCAGGGTAAACGAGCAGTACTTC. Its protein is CSARLRGRVNEQYF. The rearrangement links TRBV20-1 to TRBJ2-7; weak D call: TRBD1 (5 bases). CDR1 DFQATT and CDR2 SNEGSKA come from the germline V gene (reference sequence). V shed 2 bases and J shed 5 bases, with 16 bases lying between them. The CDR3 has 14 amino acids.

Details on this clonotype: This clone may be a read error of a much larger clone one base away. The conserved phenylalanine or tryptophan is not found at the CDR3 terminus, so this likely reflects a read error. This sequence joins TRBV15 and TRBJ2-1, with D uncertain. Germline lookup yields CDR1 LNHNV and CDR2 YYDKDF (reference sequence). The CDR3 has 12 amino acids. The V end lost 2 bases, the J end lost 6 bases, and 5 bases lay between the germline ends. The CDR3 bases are TGTGCCACCAGCAGATCCGTCAATGAGCAGTTCTTA. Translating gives CATSRSVNEQFL.

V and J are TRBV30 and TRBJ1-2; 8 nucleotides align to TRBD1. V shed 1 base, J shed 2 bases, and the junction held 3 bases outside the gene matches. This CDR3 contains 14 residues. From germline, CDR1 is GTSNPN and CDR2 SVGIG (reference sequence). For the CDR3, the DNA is TGTGCCTGGAGTGAAGGACAGGGCAACTATGGCTACACCTTC. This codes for CAWSEGQGNYGYTF.

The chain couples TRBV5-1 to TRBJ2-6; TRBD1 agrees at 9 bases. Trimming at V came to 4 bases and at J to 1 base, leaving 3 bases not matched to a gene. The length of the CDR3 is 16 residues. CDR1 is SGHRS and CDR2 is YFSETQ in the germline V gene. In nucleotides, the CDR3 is TGCGCCAGCAGCAAGGGACAGGGATCTGGGGCCAACGTCCTGACTTTC. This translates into CASSKGQGSGANVLTF. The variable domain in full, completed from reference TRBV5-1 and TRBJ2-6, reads KAGVTQTPRYLIKTRGQQVTLSCSPISGHRSVSWYQQTPGQGLQFLFEYFSETQRNKGNFPGRFSGRQFSNSRSEMNVSTLELGDSALYLCASSKGQGSGANVLTFGAGSRLTVL.

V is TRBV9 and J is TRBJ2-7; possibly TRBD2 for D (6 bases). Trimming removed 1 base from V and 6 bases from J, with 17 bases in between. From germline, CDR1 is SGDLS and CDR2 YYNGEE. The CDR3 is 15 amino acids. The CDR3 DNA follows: TGTGCCAGCAGCGTATACGGGGCCCCGGGGGTCGAGCAGTACTTC. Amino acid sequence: CASSVYGAPGVEQYF.

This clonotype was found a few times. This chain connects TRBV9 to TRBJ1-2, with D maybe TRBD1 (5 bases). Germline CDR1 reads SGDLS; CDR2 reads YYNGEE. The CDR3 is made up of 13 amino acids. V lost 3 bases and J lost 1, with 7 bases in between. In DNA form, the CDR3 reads TGTGCCAGCAGCGAGACAGTTAACTATGGCTACACCTTC. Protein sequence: CASSETVNYGYTF. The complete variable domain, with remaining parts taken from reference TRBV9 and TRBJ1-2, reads DSGVTQTPKHLITATGQRVTLRCSPRSGDLSVYWYQQSLDQGLQFLIQYYNGEERAKGNILERFSAQQFPDLHSELNLSSLELGDSALYFCASSETVNYGYTFGSGTRLTVV.

The CDR3 spells CASSPPTARNTEAFF. CDR3 nucleotides: TGTGCCAGCTCACCACCAACCGCCCGCAACACTGAAGCTTTCTTT. The V gene is TRBV18, the J gene TRBJ1-1; D uncertain. CDR1 and CDR2 from the germline V gene are KGHSH and LQKENI. V shed 0 bases and J shed 2 bases, with 10 bases lying between them. The CDR3 covers 15 residues.

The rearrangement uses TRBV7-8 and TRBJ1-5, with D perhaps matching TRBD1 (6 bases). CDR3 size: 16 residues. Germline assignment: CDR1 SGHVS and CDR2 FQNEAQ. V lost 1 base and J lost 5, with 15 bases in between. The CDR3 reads CASSLGGRGIHQPQHF. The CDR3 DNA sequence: TGTGCCAGCAGCTTAGGGGGCAGGGGAATTCATCAGCCCCAGCATTTT.

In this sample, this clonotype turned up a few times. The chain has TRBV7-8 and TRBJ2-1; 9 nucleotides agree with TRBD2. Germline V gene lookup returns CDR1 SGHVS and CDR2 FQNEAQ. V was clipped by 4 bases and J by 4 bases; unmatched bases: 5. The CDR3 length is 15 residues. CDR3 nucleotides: TGTGCCAGCAGCTCCGAAGCGGGGGGATACAATGAGCAGTTCTTC. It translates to CASSSEAGGYNEQFF. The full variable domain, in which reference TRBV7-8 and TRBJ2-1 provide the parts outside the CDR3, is GAGVSQSPRYKVAKRGQDVALRCDPISGHVSLFWYQQALGQGPEFLTYFQNEAQLDKSGLPSDRFFAERPEGSVSTLKIQRTQQEDSAVYLCASSSEAGGYNEQFFGPGTRLTVL.